The following is a T cell receptor (beta chain) sequence with its context. This entry comes from a study of blood T cell repertoires in COVID-19. Germline CDR1 and CDR2: SGHAT and FQNNGV. This CDR3 comprises 15 residues. V was clipped by 1 base and J by 0 bases, with 6 bases between them. Generated by immunoSEQ multiplex PCR, the TCRdb table keeps only in-frame clones and is missing some. The sample carries roughly 180,000 clones, 88% recorded once. This sequence was found in a woman aged 25 to 45 with acute or convalescent COVID-19. V usage is TRBV11-2 and J usage is TRBJ2-2; D uncertain. The specimen was peripheral blood. The CDR3 reads CASSLVVANTGELFF. CDR3 bases: TGTGCCAGCAGCTTAGTCGTAGCGAACACCGGGGAGCTGTTTTTT.